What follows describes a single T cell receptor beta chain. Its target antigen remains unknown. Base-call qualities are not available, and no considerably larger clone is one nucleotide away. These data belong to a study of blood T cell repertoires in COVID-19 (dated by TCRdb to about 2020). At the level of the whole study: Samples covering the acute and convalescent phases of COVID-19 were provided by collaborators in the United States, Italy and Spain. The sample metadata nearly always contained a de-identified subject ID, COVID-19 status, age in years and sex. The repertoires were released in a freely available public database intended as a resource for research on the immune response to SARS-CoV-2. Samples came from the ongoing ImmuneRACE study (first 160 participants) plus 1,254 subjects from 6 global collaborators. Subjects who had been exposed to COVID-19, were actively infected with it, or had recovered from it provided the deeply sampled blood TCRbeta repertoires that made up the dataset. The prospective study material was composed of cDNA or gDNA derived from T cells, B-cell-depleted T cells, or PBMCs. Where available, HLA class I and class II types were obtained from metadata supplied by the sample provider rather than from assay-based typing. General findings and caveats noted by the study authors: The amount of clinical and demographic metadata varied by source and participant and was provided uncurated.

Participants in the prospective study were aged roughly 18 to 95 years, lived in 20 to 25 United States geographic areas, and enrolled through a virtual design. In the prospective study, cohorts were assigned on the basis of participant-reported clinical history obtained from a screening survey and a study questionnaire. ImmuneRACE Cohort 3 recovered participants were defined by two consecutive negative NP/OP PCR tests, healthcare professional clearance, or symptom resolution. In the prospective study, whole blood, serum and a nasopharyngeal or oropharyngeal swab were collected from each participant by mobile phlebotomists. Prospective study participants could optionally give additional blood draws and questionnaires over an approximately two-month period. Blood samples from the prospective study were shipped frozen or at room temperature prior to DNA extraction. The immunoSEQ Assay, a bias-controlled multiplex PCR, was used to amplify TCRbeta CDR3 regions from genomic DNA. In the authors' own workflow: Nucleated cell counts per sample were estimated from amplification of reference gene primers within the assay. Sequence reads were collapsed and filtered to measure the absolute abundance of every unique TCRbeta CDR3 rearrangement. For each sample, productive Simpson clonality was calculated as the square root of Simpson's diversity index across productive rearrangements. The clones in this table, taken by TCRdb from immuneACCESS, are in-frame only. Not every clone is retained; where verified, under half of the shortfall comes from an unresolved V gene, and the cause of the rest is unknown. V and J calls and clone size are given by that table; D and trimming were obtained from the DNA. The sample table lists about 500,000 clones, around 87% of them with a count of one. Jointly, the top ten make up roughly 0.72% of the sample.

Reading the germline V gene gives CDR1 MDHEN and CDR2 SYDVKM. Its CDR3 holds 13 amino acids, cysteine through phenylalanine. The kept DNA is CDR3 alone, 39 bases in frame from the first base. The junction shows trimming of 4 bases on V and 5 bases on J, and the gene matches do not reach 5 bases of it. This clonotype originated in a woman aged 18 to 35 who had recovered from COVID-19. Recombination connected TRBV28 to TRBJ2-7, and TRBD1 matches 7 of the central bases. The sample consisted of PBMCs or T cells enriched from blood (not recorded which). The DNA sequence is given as TGTGCCAGCAGTTCCGGGACAGAGGACGAGCAGTACTTC. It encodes CASSSGTEDEQYF.